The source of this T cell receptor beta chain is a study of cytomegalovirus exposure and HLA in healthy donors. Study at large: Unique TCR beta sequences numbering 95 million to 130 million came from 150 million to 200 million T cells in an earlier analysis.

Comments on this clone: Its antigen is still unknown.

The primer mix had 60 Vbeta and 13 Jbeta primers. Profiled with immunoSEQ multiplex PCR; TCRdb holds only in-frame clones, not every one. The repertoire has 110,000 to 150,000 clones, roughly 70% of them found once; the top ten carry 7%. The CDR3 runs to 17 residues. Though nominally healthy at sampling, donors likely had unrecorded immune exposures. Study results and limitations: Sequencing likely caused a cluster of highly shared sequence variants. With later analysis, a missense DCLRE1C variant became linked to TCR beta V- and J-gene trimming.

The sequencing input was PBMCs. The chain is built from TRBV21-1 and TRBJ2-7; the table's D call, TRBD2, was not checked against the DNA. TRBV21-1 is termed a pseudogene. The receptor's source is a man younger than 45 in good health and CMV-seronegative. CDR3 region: CASSKVFGRGQIYEQYF. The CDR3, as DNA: TGTGCCAGCAGCAAAGTATTTGGTAGAGGGCAGATTTACGAGCAGTACTTC.